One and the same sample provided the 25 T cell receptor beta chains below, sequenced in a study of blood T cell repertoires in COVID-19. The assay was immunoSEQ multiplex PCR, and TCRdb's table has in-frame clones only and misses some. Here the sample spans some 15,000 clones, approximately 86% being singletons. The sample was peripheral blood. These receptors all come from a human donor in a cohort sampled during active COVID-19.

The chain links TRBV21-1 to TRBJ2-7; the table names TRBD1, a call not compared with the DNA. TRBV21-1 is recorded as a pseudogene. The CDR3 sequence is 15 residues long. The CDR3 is CASSGNRDRIYEQYF. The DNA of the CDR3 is TGTGCCAGCAGCGGGAACCGGGACAGGATCTACGAGCAGTACTTC.

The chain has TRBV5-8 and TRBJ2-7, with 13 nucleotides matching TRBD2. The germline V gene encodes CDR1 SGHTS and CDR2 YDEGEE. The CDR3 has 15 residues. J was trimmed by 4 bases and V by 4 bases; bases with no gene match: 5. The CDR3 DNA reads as TGTGCCAGCAGCCGAACTAGCGGGAGGGGGTACGAGCAGTACTTC. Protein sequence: CASSRTSGRGYEQYF.

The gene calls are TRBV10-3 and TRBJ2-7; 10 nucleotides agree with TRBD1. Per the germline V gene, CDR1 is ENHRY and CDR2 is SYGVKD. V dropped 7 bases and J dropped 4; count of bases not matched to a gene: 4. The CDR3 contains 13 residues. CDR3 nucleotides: TGTGCCATCATGGGACAGGGGACTTACGAGCAGTACTTC. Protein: CAIMGQGTYEQYF.

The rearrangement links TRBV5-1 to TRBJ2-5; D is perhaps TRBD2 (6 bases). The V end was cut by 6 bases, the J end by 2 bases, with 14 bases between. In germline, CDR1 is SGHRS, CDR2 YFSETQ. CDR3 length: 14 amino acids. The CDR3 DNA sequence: TGCGCCAGCACCCCCTGGGGGGAACAAGAGACCCAGTACTTC. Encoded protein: CASTPWGEQETQYF.

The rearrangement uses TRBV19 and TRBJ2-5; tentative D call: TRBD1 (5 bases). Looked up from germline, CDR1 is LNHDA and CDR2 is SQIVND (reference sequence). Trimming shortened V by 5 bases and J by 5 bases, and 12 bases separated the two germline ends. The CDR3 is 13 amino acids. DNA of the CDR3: TGTGCCAGTAGTCCGGCAGGGTGGGAGACCCAGTACTTC. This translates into CASSPAGWETQYF.

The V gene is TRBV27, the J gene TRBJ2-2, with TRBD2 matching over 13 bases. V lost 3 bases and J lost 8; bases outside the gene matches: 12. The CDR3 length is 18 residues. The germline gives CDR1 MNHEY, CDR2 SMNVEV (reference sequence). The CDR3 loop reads CASSFRTSGSLVAGELFF. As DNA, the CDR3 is TGTGCCAGCAGTTTCCGGACTAGCGGGAGTTTGGTTGCGGGGGAGCTGTTTTTT.

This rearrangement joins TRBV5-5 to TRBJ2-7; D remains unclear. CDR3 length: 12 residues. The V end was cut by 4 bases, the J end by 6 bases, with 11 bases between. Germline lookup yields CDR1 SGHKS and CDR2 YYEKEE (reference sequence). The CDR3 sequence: CASSEGTGEQYF. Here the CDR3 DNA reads TGTGCCAGCAGCGAAGGAACGGGCGAGCAGTACTTC.

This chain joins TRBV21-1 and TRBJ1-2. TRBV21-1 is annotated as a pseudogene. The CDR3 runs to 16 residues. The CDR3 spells CASSTRRGTGTDGYTF. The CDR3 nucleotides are TGTGCCAGCAGCACCAGGCGGGGCACGGGCACTGATGGCTACACCTTC.

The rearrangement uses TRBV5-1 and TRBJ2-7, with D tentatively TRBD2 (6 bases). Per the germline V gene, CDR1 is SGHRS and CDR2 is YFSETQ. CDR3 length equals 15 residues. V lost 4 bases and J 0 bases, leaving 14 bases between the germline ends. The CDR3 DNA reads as TGCGCCAGCAGCCCGGACCAGGGAGGCTCCTACGAGCAGTACTTC. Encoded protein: CASSPDQGGSYEQYF.

The CDR3 loop reads CASRTTGIHGYTF. As DNA, the CDR3 is TGTGCCAGCAGGACAACAGGGATTCACGGCTACACCTTC. The chain uses TRBV5-4 and TRBJ1-2; D is possibly TRBD1 (6 bases). The CDR3 has 13 amino acids. Germline V lookup: CDR1 SGHNT, CDR2 YYREEE (reference sequence). V was pared by 5 bases and J by 8 bases, with 16 bases between.

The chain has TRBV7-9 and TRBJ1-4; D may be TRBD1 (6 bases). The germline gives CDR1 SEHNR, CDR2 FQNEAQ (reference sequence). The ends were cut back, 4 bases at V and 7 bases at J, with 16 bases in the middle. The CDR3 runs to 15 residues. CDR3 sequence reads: CASSSWTDVLEKLFF. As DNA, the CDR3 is TGTGCCAGCAGCTCCTGGACAGACGTTCTTGAAAAACTGTTTTTT.

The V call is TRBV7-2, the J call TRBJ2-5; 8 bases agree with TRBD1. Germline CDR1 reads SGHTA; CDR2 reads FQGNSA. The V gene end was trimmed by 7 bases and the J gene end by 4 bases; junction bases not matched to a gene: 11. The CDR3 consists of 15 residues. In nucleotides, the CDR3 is TGTGCCAGCACCCCAGGGGGCGCAGAGGGAGAGACCCAGTACTTC. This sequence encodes CASTPGGAEGETQYF.

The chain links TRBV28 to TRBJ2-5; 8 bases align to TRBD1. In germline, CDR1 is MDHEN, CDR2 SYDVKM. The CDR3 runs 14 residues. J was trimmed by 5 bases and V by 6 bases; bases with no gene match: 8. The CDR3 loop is CASRLDRGRETQYF. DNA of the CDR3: TGTGCCAGCAGACTAGACAGGGGCCGGGAGACCCAGTACTTC.

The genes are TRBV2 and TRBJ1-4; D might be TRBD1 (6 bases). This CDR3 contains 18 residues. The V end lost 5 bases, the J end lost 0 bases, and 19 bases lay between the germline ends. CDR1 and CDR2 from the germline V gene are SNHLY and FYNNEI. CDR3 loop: CASSKPSDRPTTNEKLFF. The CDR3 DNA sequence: TGTGCCAGCAGTAAACCCAGCGACAGGCCTACAACTAATGAAAAACTGTTTTTT.

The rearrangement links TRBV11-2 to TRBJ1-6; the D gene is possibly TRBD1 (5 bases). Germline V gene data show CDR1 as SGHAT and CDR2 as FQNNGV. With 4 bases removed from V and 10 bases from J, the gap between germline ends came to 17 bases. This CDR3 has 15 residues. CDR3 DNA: TGTGCCAGCAGCTCAGGACATGGCTTAGCATCACCCCTCCACTTT. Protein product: CASSSGHGLASPLHF. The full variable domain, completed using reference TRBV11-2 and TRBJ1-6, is EAGVAQSPRYKIIEKRQSVAFWCNPISGHATLYWYQQILGQGPKLLIQFQNNGVVDDSQLPKDRFSAERLKGVDSTLKIQPAKLEDSAVYLCASSSGHGLASPLHFGNGTRLTVT.

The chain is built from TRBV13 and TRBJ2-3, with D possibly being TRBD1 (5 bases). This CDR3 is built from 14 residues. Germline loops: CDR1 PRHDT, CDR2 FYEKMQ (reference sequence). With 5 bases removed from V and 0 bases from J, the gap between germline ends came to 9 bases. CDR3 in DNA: TGTGCCAGCAGCACCTACAGGAGCACAGATACGCAGTATTTT. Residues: CASSTYRSTDTQYF.

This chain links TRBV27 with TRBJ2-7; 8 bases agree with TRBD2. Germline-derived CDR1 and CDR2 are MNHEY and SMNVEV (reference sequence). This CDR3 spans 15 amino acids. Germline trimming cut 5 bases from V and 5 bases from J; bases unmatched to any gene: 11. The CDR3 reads CASSLQREMGNEQYF. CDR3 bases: TGTGCCAGCAGTCTACAGCGGGAGATGGGCAACGAGCAGTACTTC.

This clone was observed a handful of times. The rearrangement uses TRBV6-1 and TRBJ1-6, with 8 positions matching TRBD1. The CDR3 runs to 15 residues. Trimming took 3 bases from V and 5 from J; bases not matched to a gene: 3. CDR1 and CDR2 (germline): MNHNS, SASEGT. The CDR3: CASSEMTGDNSPLHF. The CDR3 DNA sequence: TGTGCCAGCAGTGAGATGACAGGGGATAATTCACCCCTCCACTTT.

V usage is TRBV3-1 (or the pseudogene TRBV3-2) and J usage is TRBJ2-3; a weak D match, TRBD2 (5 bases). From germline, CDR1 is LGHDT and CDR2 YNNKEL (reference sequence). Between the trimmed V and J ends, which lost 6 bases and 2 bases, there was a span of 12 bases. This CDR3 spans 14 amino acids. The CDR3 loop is CASSHGLLTDTQYF. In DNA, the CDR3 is TGTGCCAGCAGTCACGGACTCCTCACAGATACGCAGTATTTT.

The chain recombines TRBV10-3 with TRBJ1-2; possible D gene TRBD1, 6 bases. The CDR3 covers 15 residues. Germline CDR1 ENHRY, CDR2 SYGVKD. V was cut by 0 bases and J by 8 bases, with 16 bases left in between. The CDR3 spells CAISESLDRLWGYTF. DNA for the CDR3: TGTGCCATCAGTGAGTCGTTAGACAGGCTGTGGGGCTACACCTTC.

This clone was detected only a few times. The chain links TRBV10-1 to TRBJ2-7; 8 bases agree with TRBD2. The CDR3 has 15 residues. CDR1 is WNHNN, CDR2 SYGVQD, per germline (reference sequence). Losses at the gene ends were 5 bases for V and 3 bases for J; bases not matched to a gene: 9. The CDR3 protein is CASSSHSGSNYEQYF. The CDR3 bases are TGCGCCAGCAGTTCTCACAGCGGGAGCAACTACGAGCAGTACTTC.

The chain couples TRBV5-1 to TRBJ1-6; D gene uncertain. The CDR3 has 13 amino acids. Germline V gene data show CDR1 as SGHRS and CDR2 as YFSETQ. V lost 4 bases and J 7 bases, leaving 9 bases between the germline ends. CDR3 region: CASSNAGNSPLHF. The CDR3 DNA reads TGCGCCAGCAGCAATGCGGGGAATTCACCCCTCCACTTT.

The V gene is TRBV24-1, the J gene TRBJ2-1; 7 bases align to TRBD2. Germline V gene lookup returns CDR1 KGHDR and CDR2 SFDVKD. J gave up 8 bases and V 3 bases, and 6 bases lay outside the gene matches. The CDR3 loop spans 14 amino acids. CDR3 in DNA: TGTGCCACCAGTGATATGCGGGAGATCCATGAGCAGTTCTTC. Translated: CATSDMREIHEQFF.

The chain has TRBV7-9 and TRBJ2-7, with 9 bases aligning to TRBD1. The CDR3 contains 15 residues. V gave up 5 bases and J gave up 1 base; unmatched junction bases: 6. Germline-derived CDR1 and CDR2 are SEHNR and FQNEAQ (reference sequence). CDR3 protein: CASSTGQGQSYEQYF. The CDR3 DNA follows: TGTGCCAGCAGCACAGGACAGGGGCAATCCTACGAGCAGTACTTC.

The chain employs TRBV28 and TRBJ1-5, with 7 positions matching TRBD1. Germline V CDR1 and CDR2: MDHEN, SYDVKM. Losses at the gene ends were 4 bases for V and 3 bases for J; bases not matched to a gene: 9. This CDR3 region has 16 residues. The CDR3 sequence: CASSWDRGGSNQPQHF. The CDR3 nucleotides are TGTGCCAGCAGTTGGGACAGAGGGGGCTCCAATCAGCCCCAGCATTTT.